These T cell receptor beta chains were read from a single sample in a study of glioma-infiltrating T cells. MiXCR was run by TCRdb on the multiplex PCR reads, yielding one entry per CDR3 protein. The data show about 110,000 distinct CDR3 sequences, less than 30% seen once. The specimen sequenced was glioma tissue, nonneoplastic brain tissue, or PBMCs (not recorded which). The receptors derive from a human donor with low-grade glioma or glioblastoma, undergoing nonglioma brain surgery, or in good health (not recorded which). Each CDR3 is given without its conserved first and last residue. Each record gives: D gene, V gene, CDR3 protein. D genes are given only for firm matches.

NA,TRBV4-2,ASSQDQGRPVSEAF
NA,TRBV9,ASSGGQKNTEAF
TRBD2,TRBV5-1,ASSLAAAGIDNEQF
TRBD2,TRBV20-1,SAKLAGGDTQY
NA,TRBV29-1,SVEQSRSYNEQF
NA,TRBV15,ATSRDRAGETQY
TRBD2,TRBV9,ASSISGRYNEQF
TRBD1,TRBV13,ASSSSTGGIQVEQY
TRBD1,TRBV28,AFYPQGTAINEQF
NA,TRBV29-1,SVCDRSSTQY
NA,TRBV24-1,ATSKDRNYGYT
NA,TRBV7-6,ASSSLTGSTIYEQY
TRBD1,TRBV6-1,ASSATGQSYQETQY
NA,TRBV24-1,ATSDRGQGTDTQY
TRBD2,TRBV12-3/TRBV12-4,ASSPHSGRAAEQF
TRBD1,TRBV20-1,SGLGGVNNKQF